Included here is one TCR beta chain sequence, with context. Additional DNA sequences in this sample encode the identical CDR3. CDR3 length: 15 amino acids. Trimming left V 0 bases short and J 0 bases short, with 6 bases between. Germline V CDR1 and CDR2: SGDLS, YYNGEE. The sample is drawn from a study of shared clonotypes between healthy human individuals. Generated by immunoSEQ multiplex PCR, the TCRdb table keeps only in-frame clones and is missing some. The repertoire has fewer than 650,000 clones, over 60% of them found once; the top ten carry 10% to 15%. The specimen sequenced was PBMCs. The chain combines TRBV9 with TRBJ2-2, with a weak D call TRBD1 (5 bases). The receptor was derived from a woman in her 40s in good health. Some clones in this sample may be carry-over from other donors' samples. The CDR3 sequence is CASSVGGANTGELFF. The CDR3 nucleotides read TGTGCCAGCAGCGTAGGGGGCGCGAACACCGGGGAGCTGTTTTTT.